Listed below are T cell receptor beta chains from one sample, sequenced in a study of vaccination and CD4 T cells after COVID-19. Their target antigens are unknown. TCRdb independently ran MiXCR on the PCR reads; one entry per CDR3 protein. The sample includes some 12,000 distinct CDR3 sequences, over 30% of them seen just once. The sample comprised cultured CD4+ T cells from blood. The receptors derive from a human donor with COVID-19. Both conserved end residues are part of each CDR3. D genes are given only for firm matches. A clone size is listed for some rows: how often the clone was seen (once, few, many), or a class if it is expanded.

size	V	J	D	CDR3	DNA
-	TRBV7-9	TRBJ1-4	-	CASSSVEKLFF	TGTGCCAGCAGCTCGGTAGAAAAACTGTTTTTT
-	TRBV28	TRBJ1-4	TRBD1	CASETRGQGKEKLFF	TGTGCCAGCGAGACCCGGGGACAGGGAAAAGAAAAACTGTTTTTT
-	TRBV6-5	TRBJ2-5	-	CASSYSGNRQETQYF	TGTGCCAGCAGTTACTCAGGGAATAGACAAGAGACCCAGTACTTC
-	TRBV21-1	TRBJ1-1	-	CASSKGQAGTEAFF	TGTGCCAGCAGCAAAGGGCAGGCGGGGACTGAAGCTTTCTTT
few	TRBV18	TRBJ1-2	-	CASSPADYGYTF	TGTGCCAGCTCACCAGCGGACTATGGCTACACCTTC
-	TRBV6-5	TRBJ1-6	-	CASSYQGNTVTNSPLHF	TGTGCCAGCAGTTACCAAGGGAACACCGTAACTAATTCACCCCTCCACTTT
-	TRBV20-1	TRBJ1-5	-	CSARSQGLVGPQHF	TGCAGTGCTAGAAGCCAGGGGCTGGTGGGGCCCCAGCATTTT
-	TRBV7-2	TRBJ2-7	-	CASSVDGLYEQYF	TGTGCCAGCAGCGTGGACGGTCTCTACGAGCAGTACTTC
-	TRBV6-5	TRBJ1-6	-	CASSFGEWENSPLHF	TGTGCCAGCAGTTTTGGGGAGTGGGAAAATTCACCCCTCCACTTT
-	TRBV19	TRBJ1-1	-	CASSISVNTEAFF	TGTGCCAGTAGTATCAGTGTGAACACTGAAGCTTTCTTT
-	TRBV20-1	TRBJ2-2	TRBD2	CSAPTTGGAINTGELFF	TGCAGTGCGCCAACCACCGGGGGGGCGATCAACACCGGGGAGCTGTTTTTT
few	TRBV7-9	TRBJ2-1	TRBD2	CASSSSGGADEQFF	TGTGCCAGCAGCTCTAGCGGGGGGGCGGATGAGCAGTTCTTC
-	TRBV21-1	TRBJ2-7	-	CASAEGTGSYEQYF	TGTGCCAGTGCGGAAGGGACAGGGTCCTACGAGCAGTACTTC
-	TRBV6-1	TRBJ2-7	TRBD2	CASKRLGSSGGAWEQYF	TGTGCCAGCAAACGGCTGGGGTCTAGCGGGGGGGCTTGGGAGCAGTACTTC
-	TRBV7-2	TRBJ1-2	TRBD1	CASSFTGTGDLSSYTF	TGTGCCAGCAGCTTCACCGGGACAGGGGACCTGAGTAGCTACACCTTC
-	TRBV20-1	TRBJ1-6	TRBD1	CSAKAGTGDSPLHF	TGCAGTGCCAAGGCCGGGACAGGGGATTCACCCCTCCACTTT
-	TRBV10-2	TRBJ2-7	TRBD2	CASSDRAFGLAGDYEQYF	TGCGCCAGCAGTGACCGCGCTTTCGGACTAGCGGGGGACTACGAGCAGTACTTC
few	TRBV15	TRBJ1-3	TRBD1	CATSRDQGEGNTIYF	TGTGCCACCAGCAGAGATCAGGGGGAAGGAAACACCATATATTTT
-	TRBV27	TRBJ2-1	TRBD1	CASRMGARGIGFF	TGTGCCAGCCGCATGGGCGCCAGGGGGATCGGGTTCTTC
few	TRBV7-2	TRBJ2-5	-	CASSLEGLWETQYF	TGTGCCAGCAGCTTAGAAGGCCTTTGGGAGACCCAGTACTTC
-	TRBV19	TRBJ2-7	-	CASSMGGLGYEQYF	TGTGCCAGTAGTATGGGGGGACTGGGCTACGAGCAGTACTTC
-	TRBV20-1	TRBJ2-7	TRBD2	CSAKGGLGKYEQYF	TGCAGTGCTAAGGGAGGACTAGGAAAATACGAGCAGTACTTC